What follows are 8 T cell receptor beta chains derived from one specimen sequenced in a study of shared clonotypes between healthy human individuals. Some clones are missing from TCRdb's copy, which holds only in-frame ones; the method was immunoSEQ multiplex PCR. The sample holds about 750,000 clones, 90% to 95% seen once. CD8 cells regarded as naive lacked CD45RO, were positively chosen for CCR7, and omitted terminally differentiated effector memory CD45RA+ cells. The material sequenced was naive CD8+ T cells sorted from blood. Every receptor here comes from a man aged 30 to 39 in good health.

This clone was observed once. Other DNA sequences in the same sample also yield this CDR3. The genes are TRBV27 and TRBJ2-7; D gene unclear. The germline V and J ends were trimmed by 2 bases and 7 bases, with 6 bases remaining between them. The CDR3 has 11 residues. CDR1 MNHEY and CDR2 SMNVEV come from the germline V gene (reference sequence). The CDR3 region is CASSLGAEQYF. CDR3 DNA: TGTGCCAGCAGTTTAGGTGCGGAGCAGTACTTC.

This chain joins TRBV28 and TRBJ2-5, with D maybe TRBD2 (5 bases). Trimming took off 2 bases at V and 2 bases at J, with 18 bases between the two ends. Per germline, CDR1 MDHEN and CDR2 SYDVKM. The length of the CDR3 is 17 residues. In DNA form, the CDR3 reads TGTGCCAGCAGTTTACTAATTATGGACTCTACACAAGAGACCCAGTACTTC. Its translation is CASSLLIMDSTQETQYF.

The chain carries TRBV21-1 and TRBJ2-1; TRBD1, the table's D call, was not compared with the DNA. TRBV21-1 is a pseudogene. This CDR3 comprises 16 residues. The CDR3 bases are TGTGCCAGCAGCAAAGTCGCAGATATCTCCTACAATGAGCAGTTCTTC. Translated, it gives CASSKVADISYNEQFF.

The chain uses TRBV4-1 and TRBJ2-1; 13 positions agree with TRBD2. V shed 7 bases and J 0 bases; nucleotides not matched to a gene: 15. The CDR3 runs to 20 residues. Germline V gene data show CDR1 as MGHRA and CDR2 as YSYEKL. The CDR3 nucleotides are TGCGCCAGCATTGGGGTTCCGGGGACTAGCGGGAAGAGCTCCTACAATGAGCAGTTCTTC. Translating it yields CASIGVPGTSGKSSYNEQFF.

The rearrangement uses TRBV27 and TRBJ2-5, with 7 bases lining up with TRBD2. The CDR3 has 14 amino acids. Germline V gene data show CDR1 as MNHEY and CDR2 as SMNVEV (reference sequence). Losses at the gene ends were 4 bases for V and 4 bases for J; bases not matched to a gene: 6. CDR3 coding DNA: TGTGCCAGCAGTTCACGGGGAGGGTTAGAGACCCAGTACTTC. Encoded protein: CASSSRGGLETQYF.

In this sample, this clone turned up once. The chain links TRBV13 to TRBJ2-1; no clear D gene. The CDR3 has 11 amino acids. Germline V gives CDR1 PRHDT, CDR2 FYEKMQ (reference sequence). V was shortened by 7 bases and J by 9 bases, with 10 bases between the two germline ends. CDR3 sequence reads: CASILNGEQFF. The CDR3 DNA reads TGTGCCAGCATTTTAAACGGTGAGCAGTTCTTC.

This clone showed up just once. The chain recombines TRBV7-8 with TRBJ2-1, with 7 positions matching TRBD1. CDR1 and CDR2 (germline): SGHVS, FQNEAQ. V lost 5 bases, J lost 5 bases, and 9 bases stayed unmatched. There are 15 residues in the CDR3. The CDR3 region has the DNA TGTGCCAGCAGCCAGATCGGACAGGTAGACAATGAGCAGTTCTTC. Translating gives CASSQIGQVDNEQFF. The complete variable domain, with remaining parts taken from reference TRBV7-8 and TRBJ2-1, reads GAGVSQSPRYKVAKRGQDVALRCDPISGHVSLFWYQQALGQGPEFLTYFQNEAQLDKSGLPSDRFFAERPEGSVSTLKIQRTQQEDSAVYLCASSQIGQVDNEQFFGPGTRLTVL.

The chain uses TRBV7-9 and TRBJ2-6; D remains unclear. With 6 bases removed from V and 0 bases from J, the gap between germline ends came to 18 bases. This CDR3 comprises 18 residues. CDR1 and CDR2 (germline): SEHNR, FQNEAQ (reference sequence). The CDR3 sequence is CASSPDRTDLSGANVLTF. CDR3 nucleotides: TGTGCCAGCAGTCCAGACCGGACGGACCTCTCTGGGGCCAACGTCCTGACTTTC.